A selection of T cell receptor beta chains follows, all from one sample in a study of regulatory T cells in long-lasting Graves disease. MiXCR was run by TCRdb on the multiplex PCR reads, yielding one entry per CDR3 protein. This sample yields 200,000 to 250,000 distinct CDR3 sequences, of which 20% to 25% are seen a single time; roughly 14% belongs to the top ten. This material consisted of peripheral blood mononuclear cells (PBMCs), taken at new diagnosis, from a patient treated with antithyroid drugs. Source of these receptors: a female donor with Graves disease. Each CDR3 is given with its conserved first and last residue. The D gene is left open where the match is weak. The size entry is marked missing in some rows and otherwise reads once, few, many or a size class.

v_gene,j_gene,d_gene,abundance,CDR3aa,CDR3nt
TRBV7-9,TRBJ1-1,NA,many,CASSLELTEAFF,TGTGCCAGCAGCTTAGAGCTCACTGAAGCTTTCTTT
TRBV6-2/TRBV6-3,TRBJ2-7,TRBD2,many,CASSEGGGAADEQYF,TGTGCCAGCAGTGAAGGCGGGGGGGCGGCAGACGAGCAGTACTTC
TRBV27,TRBJ2-3,NA,NA,CASSFQGGPDTQYF,TGTGCCAGCAGTTTCCAGGGAGGCCCAGATACGCAGTATTTT
TRBV7-3,TRBJ2-1,NA,NA,CASSLYGSSSYNEQFF,TGTGCCAGCAGCTTATATGGTAGTAGCTCCTACAATGAGCAGTTCTTC
TRBV3-1,TRBJ2-5,NA,few,CASSPGTNKETQYF,TGTGCCAGCAGCCCCGGGACCAACAAGGAGACCCAGTACTTC
TRBV5-6,TRBJ2-3,NA,NA,CASSLVPQQVDTDTQYF,TGTGCCAGCAGCTTGGTGCCTCAACAGGTCGACACAGATACGCAGTATTTT
TRBV7-2,TRBJ1-4,NA,many,CASSFRQFNEKLFF,TGTGCCAGCAGCTTCCGACAGTTTAATGAAAAACTGTTTTTT
TRBV29-1,TRBJ1-4,NA,few,CSVPGTDNEKLFF,TGCAGCGTCCCCGGGACCGATAATGAAAAACTGTTTTTT
TRBV7-9,TRBJ2-1,NA,many,CASSPQTVSEQFF,TGTGCCAGCAGCCCGCAGACAGTATCTGAGCAGTTCTTC
TRBV6-1,TRBJ1-4,NA,many,CASRQLTNEKLFF,TGTGCCAGCAGGCAATTGACTAATGAAAAACTGTTTTTT
TRBV4-3,TRBJ1-1,TRBD1,many,CASSPSGGTMNTEAFF,TGCGCCAGCAGCCCGTCAGGGGGAACTATGAACACTGAAGCTTTCTTT
TRBV20-1,TRBJ2-5,TRBD2,many,CSAYPAGGAGGGETQYF,TGCAGTGCTTACCCCGCGGGGGGAGCGGGAGGCGGTGAGACCCAGTACTTC
TRBV6-1,TRBJ2-5,NA,many,CASTGRNQETQYF,TGTGCCAGCACGGGACGCAACCAAGAGACCCAGTACTTC
TRBV6-5,TRBJ2-2,TRBD2,NA,CASSYPGGAGGLRTGELFF,TGTGCCAGCAGTTACCCCGGTGGAGCGGGGGGGCTACGAACCGGGGAGCTGTTTTTT
TRBV20-1,TRBJ2-7,TRBD1,NA,CSAPDRLGLSYEQYF,TGCAGTGCACCGGACAGGCTGGGCCTCTCCTACGAGCAGTACTTC
TRBV20-1,TRBJ2-3,TRBD2,many,CGASDGGTSGTDTQYF,TGCGGTGCCTCCGATGGAGGGACTAGTGGCACAGATACGCAGTATTTT